This T cell receptor (beta chain) was captured in a study of blood T cells in healthy people across ages. Whole-study results and caveats: Both higher diversity and more naive CD4+ cells marked long-lived donors when set against aged donors.

With regard to this clonotype: Antigen unknown.

The people who gave samples were healthy Caucasians from Russia, aged roughly 6 to 100. A second PCR, run for about 7 to 12 cycles, used a sample-barcoded 5' primer plus a J-beta primer mix. Each cDNA molecule received a tag from a template-switch adaptor that had 12 random nucleotides. Via MiXCR, TCRdb re-called the 5' RACE reads, giving one row per CDR3 protein. This sample has some 940,000 distinct CDR3 sequences, with 25% to 30% found just once. The same sample was also studied in work on T cells of mothers and their children.

Sequencing was performed on blood. The clonotype comes from a woman aged 40 to 50 in good health.

DNA of the CDR3: TGTGCCAGCAGGAGACGGCTAGCGGGGGGGGATGAGCAGTTCTTC. Translating it yields CASRRRLAGGDEQFF. The V gene is TRBV2, the J gene TRBJ2-1; 12 bases are a match to TRBD2. With V trimmed by 6 bases and J by 8 bases, 8 bases remained unmatched. This CDR3 is built from 15 residues. CDR1 is SNHLY and CDR2 is FYNNEI in the germline V gene.